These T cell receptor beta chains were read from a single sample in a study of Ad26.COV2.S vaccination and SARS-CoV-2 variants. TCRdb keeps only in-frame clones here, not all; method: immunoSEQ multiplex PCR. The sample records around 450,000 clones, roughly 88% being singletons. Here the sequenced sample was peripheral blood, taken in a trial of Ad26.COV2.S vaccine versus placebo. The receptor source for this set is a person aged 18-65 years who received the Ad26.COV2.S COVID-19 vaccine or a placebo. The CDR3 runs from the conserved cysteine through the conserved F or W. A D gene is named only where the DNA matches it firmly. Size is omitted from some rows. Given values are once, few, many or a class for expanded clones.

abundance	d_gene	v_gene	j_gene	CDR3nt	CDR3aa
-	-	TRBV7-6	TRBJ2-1	TGTGCCAGCAGCTTAGCGCCGGCCAGGAGCTCCTACAATGAGCAGTTCTTC	CASSLAPARSSYNEQFF
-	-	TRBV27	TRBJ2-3	TGTGCCAGCAGTTTCCTACGGCAAACTAGCACAGATACGCAGTATTTT	CASSFLRQTSTDTQYF
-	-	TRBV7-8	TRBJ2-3	TGTGCCAGCAGCTGGGGGACAGGGGATCTAGCGGGACATAGCACAGATACGCAGTATTTT	CASSWGTGDLAGHSTDTQYF
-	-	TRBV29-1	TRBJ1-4	TGCAGCGTTCCGGGACCCGGGGGTGTTGTGTTTTTT	CSVPGPGGVVFF
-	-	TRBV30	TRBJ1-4	TGTGCCTGGAGTAGAAGGGTCCTTGAAGAAAAACTGTTTTTT	CAWSRRVLEEKLFF
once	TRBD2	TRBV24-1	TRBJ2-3	TGTGCCACCAGTGATCTAGCCGGGACTAGCGGAAGCACAGATACGCAGTATTTT	CATSDLAGTSGSTDTQYF
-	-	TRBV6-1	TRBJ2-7	TGTGCCAGCAGTGACATTTACGAGCAGTACTTC	CASSDIYEQYF
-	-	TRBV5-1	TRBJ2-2	TGCGCCAGCAGCCCCGGGGACCCCACGGCCGGGGAGCTGTTTTTT	CASSPGDPTAGELFF
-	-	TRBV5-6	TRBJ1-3	TGTGCCAGCAGCTTGTTGTTGGAACCTGGAAACACCATATATTTT	CASSLLLEPGNTIYF
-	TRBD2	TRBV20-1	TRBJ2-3	TGCAGTGCTAGTCGGTCTAGCGGGAGTTCAGATACGCAGTATTTT	CSASRSSGSSDTQYF
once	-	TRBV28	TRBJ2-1	TGTGCCAGCAGTCCGTCCGGGACGGACTTCTACAATGAGCAGTTCTTC	CASSPSGTDFYNEQFF
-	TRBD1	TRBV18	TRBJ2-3	TGTGCCAGCTCACCAAGGGACAGGCGCACAGATACGCAGTATTTT	CASSPRDRRTDTQYF
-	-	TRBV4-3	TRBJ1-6	TGCGCCAGCAGCCAAGATCAGCTGTGGACGGGGCATTCACCCCTCCACTTT	CASSQDQLWTGHSPLHF
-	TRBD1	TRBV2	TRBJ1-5	TGTGCCAGCAGTGAAGAGGGACAGGGTGGGAATAGCAATCAGCCCCAGCATTTT	CASSEEGQGGNSNQPQHF
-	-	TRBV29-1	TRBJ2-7	TGCAGCGTTCGTGCGGGCGAGCAGTACTTC	CSVRAGEQYF
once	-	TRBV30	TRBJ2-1	TGTGCCTGGAGCGAAGACTATACTGAGCAGTTCTTC	CAWSEDYTEQFF
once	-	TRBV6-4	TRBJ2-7	TGTGCCAGCAGTGACGATCCGGGACTCCCCCCTGCTTACGAGCAGTACTTC	CASSDDPGLPPAYEQYF
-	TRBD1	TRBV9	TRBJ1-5	TGTGCCAGCAGCCACAGGGGGCGCAATCAGCCCCAGCATTTT	CASSHRGRNQPQHF
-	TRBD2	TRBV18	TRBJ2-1	TGTGCCAGCTCACCGGGACTAGCGGGGCTTAATGAGCAGTTCTTC	CASSPGLAGLNEQFF
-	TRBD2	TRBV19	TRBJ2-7	TGTGCCAGTAGTATGGCGGGAGTAAGCGAGCAGTACTTC	CASSMAGVSEQYF
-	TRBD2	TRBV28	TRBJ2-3	TGTGCCAGCAGTTTAATAACGGCTAGCGGGACTCTCAAGGGGCTCACAGATACGCAGTATTTT	CASSLITASGTLKGLTDTQYF
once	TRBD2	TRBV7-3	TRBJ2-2	TGTGCCAGCAGCCGACTAGCGGGGATGAACACCGGGGAGCTGTTTTTT	CASSRLAGMNTGELFF
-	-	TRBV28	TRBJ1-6	TGTGCCAGCAGTTGGGGACGTGCCGGGGGATCCTATAATTCACCCCTCCACTTT	CASSWGRAGGSYNSPLHF
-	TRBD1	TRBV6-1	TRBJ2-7	TGTGCCAGCAGTGATGGGGACAGGGGTAACGAGCAGTACTTC	CASSDGDRGNEQYF
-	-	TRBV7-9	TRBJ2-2	TGTGCCAGCAGCTTAATTGGGGGATTCATCAACACCGGGGAGCTGTTTTTT	CASSLIGGFINTGELFF
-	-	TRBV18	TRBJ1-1	TGTGCCAGCTCAAAACAGCAAAACACTGAAGCTTTCTTT	CASSKQQNTEAFF
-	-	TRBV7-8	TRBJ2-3	TGTGCCAGCAGCTTACTCCGAATCACAGATACGCAGTATTTT	CASSLLRITDTQYF
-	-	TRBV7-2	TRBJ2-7	TGTGCCAGCAGCTTAGGAGGAGGCTACTCCGAGCAGTACTTC	CASSLGGGYSEQYF
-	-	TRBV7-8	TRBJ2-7	TGTGCCAGCAGCTTAAGGCTAGGCCTCTCCTACGAGCAGTACTTC	CASSLRLGLSYEQYF
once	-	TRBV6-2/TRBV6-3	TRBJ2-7	TGTGCCAGCAGTTACTCGCAGATACAGTACTTC	CASSYSQIQYF
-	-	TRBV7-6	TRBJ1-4	TGTGCCAGCAGCTTAGATCAGGGTGGGACTGAAAAACTGTTTTTT	CASSLDQGGTEKLFF
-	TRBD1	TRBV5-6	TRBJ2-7	TGTGCCCCAACAACCGGACAGGGGGCGTTCTACGAGCAGTACTTC	CAPTTGQGAFYEQYF
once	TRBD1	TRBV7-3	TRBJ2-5	TGTGCCAGCAGCTTACTGGGGACAGGGAGGGAAGAGACCCAGTACTTC	CASSLLGTGREETQYF
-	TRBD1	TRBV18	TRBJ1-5	TGTGCCAGCTCACCACCGCACAGGGGACAGGGTCAGCCCCAGCATTTT	CASSPPHRGQGQPQHF
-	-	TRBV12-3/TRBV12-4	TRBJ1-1	TGTGCCAGCAGTTTAAGCCAGCGCACTGAAGCTTTCTTT	CASSLSQRTEAFF
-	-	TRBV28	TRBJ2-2	TGTGCCAGCAGTCCACGAACCGGGGAGCTGTTTTTT	CASSPRTGELFF
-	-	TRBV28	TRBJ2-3	TGTGCCAGCAGTTTAGAAGGGAGTACGGGAGATACGCAGTATTTT	CASSLEGSTGDTQYF
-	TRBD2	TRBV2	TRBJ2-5	TGTGCCAGCAGCCGGGAAGGACTAGCGGGAGAAGAGACCCAGTACTTC	CASSREGLAGEETQYF
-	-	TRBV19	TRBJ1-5	TGTGCCAGTAGTATAGACCGGGCCTTGCAAACCAATCAGCCCCAGCATTTT	CASSIDRALQTNQPQHF
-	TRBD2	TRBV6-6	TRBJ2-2	TGTGCCAGCAGTCCATTAACCCGGACCCAAGGGGGACTAGCAGTTAACACCGGGGAGCTGTTTTTT	CASSPLTRTQGGLAVNTGELFF